The 30 T cell receptor beta chains given below trace back to one sample, sequenced in a study of long-term antiretroviral therapy in people with HIV (dated by TCRdb to 2021 to 2024). The immunoSEQ hsTCRB v3.0 assay was used at survey level resolution to sequence the TRB variable region. The source is immuneACCESS, and TCRdb retained only in-frame sequences with V and J called. Part of the clones is not carried over; for the studies checked, unresolved V genes explain less than half of this, and the remainder is unexplained. A total of over 15,000 clones appear in this sample, about 80% of them only once. The top ten hold roughly a tenth of the sample. The specimen comprised unsorted PBMCs, sampled 0.2 years after starting antiretroviral therapy. The receptors come from a woman in her forties with HIV.

The V and J genes are TRBV30 and TRBJ2-1; maybe TRBD2 (6 bases). Between the trimmed V and J ends, which lost 6 bases and 1 base, there was a span of 13 bases. CDR1 is GTSNPN, CDR2 SVGIG, per germline (reference sequence). This CDR3 has 14 amino acids. CDR3 in amino acids: CACVDSGSYNEQFF. The CDR3 bases are TGTGCCTGCGTCGATAGCGGTTCCTACAATGAGCAGTTCTTC.

This rearrangement joins TRBV12-5 to TRBJ1-5; the D is unclear. Germline CDR1 LGHNT, CDR2 FRNRAP. This CDR3 spans 16 amino acids. The V gene lost 5 bases and the J gene lost 0 bases, with 14 bases spanning the gap. CDR3 nucleotide sequence: TGTGCTAGTGGTCCCCAGACATTTTCTAGCAATCAGCCCCAGCATTTT. Protein: CASGPQTFSSNQPQHF.

The V gene is TRBV7-9, the J gene TRBJ2-7, with D maybe TRBD2 (5 bases). CDR1 is SEHNR, CDR2 FQNEAQ, per germline (reference sequence). V was cut by 0 bases and J by 3 bases, with 6 bases left in between. The length of the CDR3 is 13 residues. CDR3 in DNA: TGTGCCAGCAGCTTAGCCGGGAACTACGAGCAGTACTTC. Amino acid sequence: CASSLAGNYEQYF.

The chain couples TRBV7-9 to TRBJ1-5; D possibly corresponds to TRBD1 (5 bases). CDR3 length equals 14 residues. Between the trimmed V and J ends, which lost 2 bases and 8 bases, there was a span of 13 bases. Germline CDR1 SEHNR, CDR2 FQNEAQ (reference sequence). CDR3 loop: CASSLSSGIEPQHF. In DNA form, the CDR3 reads TGTGCCAGCAGCTTATCTTCAGGGATCGAGCCCCAGCATTTT.

The chain has TRBV2 and TRBJ2-7, with 11 bases that match TRBD1. The CDR3 loop spans 15 amino acids. J was trimmed by 5 bases and V by 2 bases; bases with no gene match: 5. The germline V gene has CDR1 SNHLY and CDR2 FYNNEI. CDR3 amino acids: CASSEQGQGADEQYF. For the CDR3, the DNA is TGTGCCAGCAGTGAACAAGGACAGGGGGCGGACGAGCAGTACTTC.

V gene TRBV5-6 combines with J gene TRBJ2-7; a weak D match, TRBD1 (6 bases). The CDR3 loop spans 14 amino acids. CDR1 and CDR2 from the germline V gene are SGHDT and YYEEEE. Between the trimmed V and J ends, which lost 1 base and 1 base, there was a span of 9 bases. CDR3 DNA: TGTGCCAGCAGCTTGACAGGGATTTCCTACGAGCAGTACTTC. Its protein product is CASSLTGISYEQYF.

The V call is TRBV5-1, the J call TRBJ1-2, with a tentative D call TRBD1 (5 bases). CDR3 size: 13 residues. Germline loops: CDR1 SGHRS, CDR2 YFSETQ. Trimming left V 5 bases short and J 4 bases short, with 12 bases between. In DNA, the CDR3 is TGCGCCAGCAGACCCGACAGTACCTATGGCTACACCTTC. It specifies CASRPDSTYGYTF.

The V call is TRBV29-1, the J call TRBJ2-1; the D gene is possibly TRBD1 (6 bases). The CDR3 is 14 residues long. Germline CDR1 is SQVTM and CDR2 is ANQGSEA. V was shortened by 8 bases and J by 3 bases, with 17 bases between the two germline ends. CDR3 bases: TGCAGCTTCGACAGGTCCCGTAGCTACAATGAGCAGTTCTTC. Protein: CSFDRSRSYNEQFF.

The chain employs TRBV4-1 and TRBJ2-3, with 9 bases identical to TRBD1. The J segment lost 0 bases and the V segment lost 3 bases, leaving 4 bases of the junction unmatched. This CDR3 is 16 amino acids long. Germline CDR1 MGHRA, CDR2 YSYEKL. CDR3: CASSHGGQGSTDTQYF. The CDR3 DNA follows: TGCGCCAGCAGCCATGGGGGACAGGGAAGCACAGATACGCAGTATTTT.

V gene TRBV7-2 combines with J gene TRBJ1-5, with D maybe TRBD1 (6 bases). The CDR3 runs to 15 residues. V was cut by 1 base and J by 6 bases, with 13 bases left in between. From germline, CDR1 is SGHTA and CDR2 FQGNSA. CDR3 bases: TGTGCCAGCAGCTTAGGGGGGGCATTTGGTCAGCCCCAGCATTTT. It specifies CASSLGGAFGQPQHF.

The genes are TRBV6-1 and TRBJ2-7, with 8 bases fitting TRBD1. V lost 6 bases and J lost 4; bases outside the gene matches: 5. Germline CDR1 reads MNHNS; CDR2 reads SASEGT. The CDR3 is 13 amino acids. For the CDR3, the DNA is TGTGCCAGCAGGTCGACAGGGGAGTACGAGCAGTACTTC. Translating gives CASRSTGEYEQYF.

This clone was seen once. The gene calls are TRBV25-1 and TRBJ1-1; unclear D gene. The ends were cut back, 0 bases at V and 4 bases at J, with 12 bases in the middle. The CDR3 is 15 amino acids. CDR1 MGHDK and CDR2 SYGVNS come from the germline V gene. The CDR3 protein is CASSEYQAVGTEAFF. CDR3 nucleotide sequence: TGTGCCAGCAGTGAATATCAGGCCGTGGGCACTGAAGCTTTCTTT.

The chain is built from TRBV30 and TRBJ1-3; tentative D call: TRBD1 (6 bases). V lost 4 bases, J lost 2 bases, and 12 bases lay in between. CDR3 length equals 14 residues. From germline, CDR1 is GTSNPN and CDR2 SVGIG (reference sequence). CDR3 amino acids: CAWTEGGTGNTIYF. In DNA form, the CDR3 reads TGTGCCTGGACAGAAGGGGGGACTGGAAACACCATATATTTT. The entire variable domain, with the rest obtained from reference TRBV30 and TRBJ1-3, is as follows: SQTIHQWPATLVQPVGSPLSLECTVEGTSNPNLYWYRQAAGRGLQLLFYSVGIGQISSEVPQNLSASRPQDRQFILSSKKLLLSDSGFYLCAWTEGGTGNTIYFGEGSWLTVV.

This rearrangement joins TRBV25-1 to TRBJ1-2; D possibly corresponds to TRBD1 (5 bases). The CDR3 runs 15 residues. Trimming stripped 8 bases from V and 6 bases from J, with 22 bases between. Germline V gene lookup returns CDR1 MGHDK and CDR2 SYGVNS. CDR3 sequence (DNA): TGTGCCAGCCGCCCGGGGGGGGTAGGGATTCATGGCTACACCTTC. It is translated as CASRPGGVGIHGYTF.

This clone came up a few times. This chain joins TRBV10-3 and TRBJ1-6, with D uncertain. Between the trimmed V and J ends, which lost 8 bases and 5 bases, there was a span of 7 bases. The germline CDR1 and CDR2 sequences are ENHRY and SYGVKD. The CDR3 length is 12 residues. The CDR3 DNA is TGTGCCATCGGCTGGGATAATTCACCCCTCCACTTT. It yields the protein CAIGWDNSPLHF.

V usage is TRBV2 and J usage is TRBJ2-3; 9 bases map to TRBD2. There are 16 residues in the CDR3. Germline lookup yields CDR1 SNHLY and CDR2 FYNNEI. Trimming at V came to 7 bases and at J to 0 bases, leaving 8 bases not matched to a gene. The CDR3 DNA follows: TGTGCCAGCATCGAGCTAGCGGGGACGAGCACAGATACGCAGTATTTT. Its translation: CASIELAGTSTDTQYF.

CDR3 protein: CASSLGPGTADYEQYF. DNA for the CDR3: TGTGCCAGCAGCTTGGGTCCCGGGACAGCCGACTACGAGCAGTACTTC. The chain carries TRBV5-5 and TRBJ2-7, with TRBD1 matching 7 bases. The junction had 9 bases not matched to a gene; V was cut back by 0 bases and J by 3 bases. The CDR3 contains 16 residues. CDR1 is SGHKS, CDR2 YYEKEE, per germline (reference sequence).

The chain carries TRBV30 and TRBJ1-5; the D is unclear. Germline CDR1 and CDR2: GTSNPN and SVGIG (reference sequence). Trimming took 0 bases from V and 4 from J, leaving 7 bases between them. The CDR3 runs to 13 residues. CDR3 protein: CAWSVRENQPQHF. In DNA, the CDR3 is TGTGCCTGGAGTGTACGTGAAAATCAGCCCCAGCATTTT.

The rearrangement joins TRBV7-9 to TRBJ2-7; the D is unclear. The CDR3 totals 11 residues. CDR1 is SEHNR, CDR2 FQNEAQ, per germline (reference sequence). The CDR3 DNA is TGTGCGTCCCGTTCCTCCTACGAGCAGTACTTC. Protein sequence: CASRSSYEQYF.

The genes are TRBV11-2 and TRBJ1-4; 7 bases are shared with TRBD1. The CDR3 consists of 14 residues. With V trimmed by 4 bases and J by 15 bases, 14 bases remained unmatched. Germline lookup yields CDR1 SGHAT and CDR2 FQNNGV. The chain's CDR3 is CASSSRQGGIGLFF. DNA for the CDR3: TGTGCCAGCAGCTCCCGACAGGGCGGTATCGGGTTGTTTTTT.

The rearrangement links TRBV15 to TRBJ1-3; D is ambiguous. V dropped 0 bases and J dropped 4 bases, with 10 bases sitting between them. Germline assignment: CDR1 LNHNV and CDR2 YYDKDF (reference sequence). The CDR3 is 15 amino acids. The CDR3 here is CATSRDRGVGNTIYF. The CDR3 region has the DNA TGTGCCACCAGCAGAGATCGGGGTGTCGGAAACACCATATATTTT.

This clone was counted only a few times. The CDR3 sequence: CASSLEGEDEQFF. In DNA form, the CDR3 reads TGTGCCAGCAGCTTAGAGGGGGAAGATGAGCAGTTCTTC. This chain joins TRBV11-2 and TRBJ2-1; the D gene could be TRBD1 or TRBD2 (5 bases each). V shed 0 bases and J shed 8 bases, with 8 bases lying between them. The length of the CDR3 is 13 residues. Germline V gene data show CDR1 as SGHAT and CDR2 as FQNNGV.

V usage is TRBV4-2 and J usage is TRBJ1-3, with D uncertain. The CDR3 runs to 14 residues. Looked up from germline, CDR1 is LGHNA and CDR2 is YNFKEQ. Trimming stripped 3 bases from V and 4 bases from J, with 10 bases between. CDR3 nucleotide sequence: TGTGCCAGCAGCCATGAAGGTCTCGGAAACACCATATATTTT. This gives the protein CASSHEGLGNTIYF.

This clone showed up just a few times. The chain combines TRBV4-3 with TRBJ1-3; 8 bases map to TRBD1. This CDR3 comprises 14 residues. V dropped 0 bases and J dropped 7; count of bases not matched to a gene: 2. The germline V gene has CDR1 LGHNA and CDR2 YSLEER. CDR3 sequence reads: CASSQDQGANTIYF. CDR3 nucleotides: TGCGCCAGCAGCCAAGATCAGGGGGCCAACACCATATATTTT.

The chain links TRBV30 to TRBJ2-5; 9 bases fit TRBD1. In germline, CDR1 is GTSNPN, CDR2 SVGIG (reference sequence). The CDR3 runs 15 residues. V was pared by 4 bases and J by 2 bases, with 8 bases of the junction left unmatched. DNA of the CDR3: TGTGCCTGGAACATCGGTGGACAGGGGCAAGAGACCCAGTACTTC. Its translation is CAWNIGGQGQETQYF.

V and J are TRBV4-1 and TRBJ1-2; D is unresolved. V was clipped by 1 base and J by 8 bases, with 8 bases between them. CDR1 and CDR2 from the germline V gene are MGHRA and YSYEKL. The CDR3 contains 12 residues. The DNA of the CDR3 is TGCGCCAGCAGCCAAGTGGAACGGGGCTACACCTTC. It is translated as CASSQVERGYTF.

The chain is built from TRBV10-2 and TRBJ1-1; D is possibly TRBD1 (6 bases). Trimming took off 4 bases at V and 0 bases at J, with 12 bases between the two ends. Per the germline V gene, CDR1 is WSHSY and CDR2 is SAAADI. This CDR3 region has 15 residues. CDR3 sequence reads: CASSVPGALNTEAFF. The CDR3 nucleotides are TGCGCCAGCAGTGTTCCGGGGGCACTGAACACTGAAGCTTTCTTT.

V gene TRBV7-8 combines with J gene TRBJ2-1, with D possibly TRBD2 on 5 matching bases. The CDR3 sequence is 16 residues long. In germline, CDR1 is SGHVS, CDR2 FQNEAQ. V lost 5 bases and J 5 bases, leaving 19 bases between the germline ends. CDR3 coding DNA: TGTGCCAGCAGCCTAGTGATGTCTAGCAAGCACAATGAGCAGTTCTTC. Amino acids: CASSLVMSSKHNEQFF.

V gene TRBV27 combines with J gene TRBJ1-4, with D unclear. Germline values: CDR1 MNHEY, CDR2 SMNVEV (reference sequence). The length of the CDR3 is 15 residues. Trimming took 1 base from V and 8 from J, leaving 14 bases between them. CDR3 DNA sequence: TGTGCCAGCAGTTTATTGGGGAGGTTTGGCGAAAAACTGTTTTTT. It translates to CASSLLGRFGEKLFF. Using reference TRBV27 and TRBJ1-4 for the parts outside the CDR3, the full variable domain is EAQVTQNPRYLITVTGKKLTVTCSQNMNHEYMSWYRQDPGLGLRQIYYSMNVEVTDKGDVPEGYKVSRKEKRNFPLILESPSPNQTSLYFCASSLLGRFGEKLFFGSGTQLSVL.

In this sample, this clone turned up once. This chain links TRBV7-9 with TRBJ1-4, with TRBD1 identical over 8 bases. The CDR3 is 13 residues long. The trim removed 4 bases at V and 8 bases at J, leaving 3 bases unmatched. Germline V gene data show CDR1 as SEHNR and CDR2 as FQNEAQ (reference sequence). CDR3 sequence reads: CASSSGTGEKLFF. CDR3 in DNA: TGTGCCAGCAGCTCCGGGACAGGCGAAAAACTGTTTTTT.